Each of the 2 T cell receptor beta chains below was sequenced from the same sample in a study of T cells in Graves' hyperthyroidism and ophthalmopathy. Regions amplified from RNA transcripts were the TCR beta CDR3 regions. A set of HTBI primers served as the primers for a first-round RT-PCR of the TCR CDR3. TCRdb called the multiplex PCR reads again in MiXCR, with one record for every CDR3 protein. Of over 500,000 distinct CDR3 sequences in the sample, approximately 49% were seen once. Sequences were obtained from peripheral blood or thyroid tissue (not recorded which). Every receptor here comes from an adult woman with Graves' disease, either hyperthyroidism or ophthalmopathy (not recorded which).

This clonotype was picked up many times. This chain joins TRBV10-3 and TRBJ1-5; 9 bases line up with TRBD1. The V gene end was trimmed by 3 bases and the J gene end by 1 base; junction bases not matched to a gene: 4. Germline V gene lookup returns CDR1 ENHRY and CDR2 SYGVKD. The CDR3 length is 16 residues. DNA for the CDR3: TGTGCCATCAGTGAAACAGGGGGCAGCAGCAATCAGCCCCAGCATTTT. Translating gives CAISETGGSSNQPQHF.

The chain joins TRBV20-1 to TRBJ1-2; TRBD1 agrees at 7 bases. Per the germline V gene, CDR1 is DFQATT and CDR2 is SNEGSKA (reference sequence). The J segment lost 5 bases and the V segment lost 0 bases, leaving 6 bases of the junction unmatched. The CDR3 is made up of 14 amino acids. CDR3 DNA: TGCAGTGCTAGAGATCTCGCAGGGGGGTATGGCTACACCTTC. Protein product: CSARDLAGGYGYTF.